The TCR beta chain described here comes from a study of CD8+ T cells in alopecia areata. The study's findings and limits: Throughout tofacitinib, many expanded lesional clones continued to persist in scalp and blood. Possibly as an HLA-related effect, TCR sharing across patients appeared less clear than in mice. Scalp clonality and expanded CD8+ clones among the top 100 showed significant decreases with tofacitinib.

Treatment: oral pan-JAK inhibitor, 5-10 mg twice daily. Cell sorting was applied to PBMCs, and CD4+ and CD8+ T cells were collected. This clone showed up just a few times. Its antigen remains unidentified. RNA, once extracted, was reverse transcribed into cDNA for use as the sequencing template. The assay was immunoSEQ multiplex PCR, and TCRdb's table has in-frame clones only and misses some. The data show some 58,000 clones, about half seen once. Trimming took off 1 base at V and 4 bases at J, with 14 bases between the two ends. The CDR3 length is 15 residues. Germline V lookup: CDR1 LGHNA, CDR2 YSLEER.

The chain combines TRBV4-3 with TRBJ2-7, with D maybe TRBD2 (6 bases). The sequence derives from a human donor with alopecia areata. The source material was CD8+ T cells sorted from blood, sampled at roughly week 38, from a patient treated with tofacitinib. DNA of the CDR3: TGCGCCAGCAGCCAAGCTCGGGACTCCCAGTACGAGCAGTACTTC. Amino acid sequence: CASSQARDSQYEQYF.